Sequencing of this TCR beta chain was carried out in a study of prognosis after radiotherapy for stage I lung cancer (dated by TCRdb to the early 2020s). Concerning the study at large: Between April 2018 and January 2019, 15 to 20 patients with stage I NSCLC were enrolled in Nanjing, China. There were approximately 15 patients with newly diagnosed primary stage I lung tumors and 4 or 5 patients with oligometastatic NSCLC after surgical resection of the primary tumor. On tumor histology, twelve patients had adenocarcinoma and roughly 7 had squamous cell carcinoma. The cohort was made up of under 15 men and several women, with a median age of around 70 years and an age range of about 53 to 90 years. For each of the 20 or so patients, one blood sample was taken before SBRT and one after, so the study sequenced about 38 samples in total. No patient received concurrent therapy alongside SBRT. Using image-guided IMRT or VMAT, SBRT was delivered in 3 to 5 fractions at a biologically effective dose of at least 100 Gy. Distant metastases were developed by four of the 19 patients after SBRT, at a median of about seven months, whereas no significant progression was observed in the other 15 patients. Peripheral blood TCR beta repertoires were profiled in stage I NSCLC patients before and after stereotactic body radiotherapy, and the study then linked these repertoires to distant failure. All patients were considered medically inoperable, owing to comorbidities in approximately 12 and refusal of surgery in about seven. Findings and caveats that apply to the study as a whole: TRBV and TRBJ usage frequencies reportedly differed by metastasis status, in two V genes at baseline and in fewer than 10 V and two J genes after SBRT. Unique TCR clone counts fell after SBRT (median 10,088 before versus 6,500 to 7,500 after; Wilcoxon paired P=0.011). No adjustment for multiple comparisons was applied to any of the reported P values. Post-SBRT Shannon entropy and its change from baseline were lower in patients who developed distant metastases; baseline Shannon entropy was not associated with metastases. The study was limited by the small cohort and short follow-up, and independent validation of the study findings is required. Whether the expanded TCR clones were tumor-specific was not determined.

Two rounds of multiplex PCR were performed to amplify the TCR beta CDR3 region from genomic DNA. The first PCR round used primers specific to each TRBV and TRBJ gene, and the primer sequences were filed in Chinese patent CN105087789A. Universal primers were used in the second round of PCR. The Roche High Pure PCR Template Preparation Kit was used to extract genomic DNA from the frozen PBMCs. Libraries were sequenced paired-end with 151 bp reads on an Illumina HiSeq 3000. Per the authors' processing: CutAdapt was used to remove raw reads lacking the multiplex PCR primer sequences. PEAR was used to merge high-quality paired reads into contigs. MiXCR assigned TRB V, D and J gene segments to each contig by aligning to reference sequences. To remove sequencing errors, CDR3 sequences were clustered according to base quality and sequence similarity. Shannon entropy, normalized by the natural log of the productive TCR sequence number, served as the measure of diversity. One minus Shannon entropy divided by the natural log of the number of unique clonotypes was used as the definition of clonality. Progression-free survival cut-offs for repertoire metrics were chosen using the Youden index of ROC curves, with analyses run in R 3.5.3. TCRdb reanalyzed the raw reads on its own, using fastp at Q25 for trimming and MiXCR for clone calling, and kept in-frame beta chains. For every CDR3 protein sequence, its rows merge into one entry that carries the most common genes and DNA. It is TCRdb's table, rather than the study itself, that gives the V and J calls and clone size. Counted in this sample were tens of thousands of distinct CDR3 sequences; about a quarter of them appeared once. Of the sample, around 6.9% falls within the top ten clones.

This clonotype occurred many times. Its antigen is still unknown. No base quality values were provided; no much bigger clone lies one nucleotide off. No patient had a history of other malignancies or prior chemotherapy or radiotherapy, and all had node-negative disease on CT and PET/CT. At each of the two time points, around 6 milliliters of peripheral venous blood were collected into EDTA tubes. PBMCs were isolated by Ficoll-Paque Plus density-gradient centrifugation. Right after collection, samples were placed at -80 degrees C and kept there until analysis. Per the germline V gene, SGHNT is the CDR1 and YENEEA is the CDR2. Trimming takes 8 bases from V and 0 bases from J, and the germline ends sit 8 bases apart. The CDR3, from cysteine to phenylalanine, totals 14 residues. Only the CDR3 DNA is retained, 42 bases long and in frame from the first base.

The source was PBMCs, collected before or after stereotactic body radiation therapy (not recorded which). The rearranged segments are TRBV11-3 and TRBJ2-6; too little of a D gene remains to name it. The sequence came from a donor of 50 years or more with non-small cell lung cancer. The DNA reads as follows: TGTGCCAGCTCTGTAAGCTCTGGGGCCAACGTCCTGACTTTC. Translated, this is CASSVSSGANVLTF.